The 31 T cell receptor beta chains below were found in one sample sequenced in a study of regulatory T cells in long-lasting Graves disease. Assembly of TCR beta libraries relied on iRepertoire HTBI primers together with Arm-PCR of CDR3 regions. Via MiXCR, TCRdb re-called the multiplex PCR reads, giving one row per CDR3 protein. The sample consists of more than 400,000 distinct CDR3 sequences, about a sixth of them appearing once. As for time point: newly diagnosed GD, antithyroid drugs for less than 3 months. PBMCs were the source of the RNA used for TCR sequencing. The same sample was also used in a study of T cells in Graves' hyperthyroidism and ophthalmopathy.

Sequencing used peripheral blood mononuclear cells (PBMCs), obtained at new diagnosis, from a patient treated with antithyroid drugs. These receptors originate from a middle-aged man with Graves disease.

This clonotype was detected a few times. The rearrangement uses TRBV27 and TRBJ2-1; D not resolved. This CDR3 spans 14 amino acids. V dropped 2 bases and J dropped 3 bases, with 8 bases sitting between them. The germline V gene encodes CDR1 MNHEY and CDR2 SMNVEV (reference sequence). CDR3 protein: CASSLKVSYNEQFF. CDR3 DNA sequence: TGTGCCAGCAGTTTAAAAGTTAGCTACAATGAGCAGTTCTTC.

This clonotype was seen at least ten times. This rearrangement joins TRBV7-3 to TRBJ2-1; D ambiguous. The CDR3 runs to 16 residues. The ends were cut back, 5 bases at V and 5 bases at J, with 19 bases in the middle. Germline loops: CDR1 SGHTA, CDR2 FQGTGA. As DNA, the CDR3 is TGTGCCAGCAGCCTCCTCCCGGGCCGGATGAACAATGAGCAGTTCTTC. This gives the protein CASSLLPGRMNNEQFF. Full variable domain (missing parts from reference TRBV7-3 and TRBJ2-1): GAGVSQTPSNKVTEKGKYVELRCDPISGHTALYWYRQSLGQGPEFLIYFQGTGAADDSGLPNDRFFAVRPEGSVSTLKIQRTERGDSAVYLCASSLLPGRMNNEQFFGPGTRLTVL.

This clonotype was observed many times. The J gene is TRBJ2-3, the V gene TRBV6-2 or TRBV6-3; D possibly corresponds to TRBD1 (6 bases). The CDR3 length is 13 residues. V lost 7 bases to trimming and J lost 4 bases, with 12 bases between them. Germline V lookup: CDR1 MNHEY, CDR2 SVGEGT. The CDR3 spells CASKGVDADTQYF. DNA of the CDR3: TGTGCCAGCAAGGGGGTAGATGCAGATACGCAGTATTTT.

This clonotype was recorded at least ten times. The V call is TRBV2, the J call TRBJ1-1, with D perhaps matching TRBD1 (6 bases). Trimming took 6 bases from V and 6 from J, leaving 14 bases between them. Germline CDR1 and CDR2: SNHLY and FYNNEI. CDR3 length: 13 residues. As DNA, the CDR3 is TGTGCCAGCAGGATACAGGGTGGCTCTGAAGCTTTCTTT. This encodes CASRIQGGSEAFF.

This clonotype appeared many times. The V gene is TRBV12-3 or TRBV12-4, the J gene TRBJ2-2; D is ambiguous. Trimming took 7 bases from V and 1 from J, leaving 7 bases between them. CDR3 length equals 13 residues. CDR3: CASTHRNTGELFF. CDR3 sequence (DNA): TGTGCCAGCACCCACAGGAACACCGGGGAGCTGTTTTTT.

This clonotype has just a few counts. This chain uses TRBV6-1 with TRBJ2-2; 9 bases agree with TRBD2. This CDR3 contains 14 residues. Germline trimming cut 8 bases from V and 4 bases from J; bases unmatched to any gene: 5. Germline V gene sequence: CDR1 MNHNS, CDR2 SASEGT. The CDR3 here is CASGLAGPTGELFF. The DNA for the CDR3 is TGTGCCAGCGGGCTAGCGGGACCCACCGGGGAGCTGTTTTTT.

To note about this clonotype: The junction and the germline gene differ at one end; a read error may be behind it. The V gene is TRBV4-1, the J gene TRBJ1-5; D remains ambiguous. This CDR3 has 15 amino acids. The germline CDR1 and CDR2 sequences are MGHRA and YSYEKL. The CDR3 sequence: CASSQDSGLNQPQHF. The CDR3 nucleotides read TGTGCCAGCAGCCAAGATTCAGGCCTCAATCAGCCCCAGCATTTT.

The genes are TRBV6-1 and TRBJ2-1, with D possibly TRBD2 on 6 matching bases. Trimming took off 7 bases at V and 1 base at J, with 20 bases between the two ends. Germline CDR1 MNHNS, CDR2 SASEGT. The CDR3 sequence is 17 residues long. In DNA, the CDR3 is TGTGCCAGCACCCCCCGTCGCGGGGAAATTTCCTACAATGAGCAGTTCTTC. It specifies CASTPRRGEISYNEQFF.

The chain recombines TRBV5-1 with TRBJ2-2; D ambiguous. The V gene's germline CDR1 is SGHRS and CDR2 YFSETQ. The V gene lost 0 bases and the J gene lost 0 bases, with 9 bases spanning the gap. The CDR3 spans 16 residues. The CDR3, as DNA: TGCGCCAGCAGCTTGGGTGACATAACGAACACCGGGGAGCTGTTTTTT. Its translation: CASSLGDITNTGELFF.

This clonotype appeared many times. The V call is TRBV2, the J call TRBJ2-3; maybe TRBD2 (5 bases). Germline CDR1 reads SNHLY; CDR2 reads FYNNEI. The CDR3 spans 15 residues. Trimming removed 5 bases at V and 3 bases at J, with 15 bases between. The DNA for the CDR3 is TGTGCCAGCAGTTTTCGCGGGCATGAGACAGATACGCAGTATTTT. It translates to CASSFRGHETDTQYF.

This clonotype was seen at least ten times. This chain connects TRBV20-1 to TRBJ2-7; maybe TRBD2 (5 bases). V lost 3 bases to trimming and J lost 4 bases, with 7 bases between them. The germline CDR1 and CDR2 sequences are DFQATT and SNEGSKA (reference sequence). This CDR3 region has 11 residues. CDR3 nucleotides: TGCAGTGCTAGCGGGAATTACGAGCAGTACTTC. Translating it yields CSASGNYEQYF.

This clonotype came up many times. This rearrangement joins TRBV5-6 to TRBJ2-5, with no clear D. Per germline, CDR1 SGHDT and CDR2 YYEEEE. V was pared by 4 bases and J by 1 base, with 14 bases between. This CDR3 region has 15 residues. This CDR3 reads CASSRPAARQETQYF. The CDR3 nucleotides read TGTGCCAGCAGCCGACCTGCGGCTCGCCAAGAGACCCAGTACTTC.

This clonotype was detected a few times. The chain employs TRBV10-3 and TRBJ2-1; tentatively, D is TRBD2 (5 bases). The CDR3 covers 13 residues. Trimming left V 5 bases short and J 3 bases short, with 8 bases between. Germline CDR1 ENHRY, CDR2 SYGVKD. CDR3: CAISKTNYNEQFF. The CDR3 DNA reads TGTGCCATCAGTAAGACTAACTACAATGAGCAGTTCTTC.

This clonotype was detected many times. The chain employs TRBV18 and TRBJ2-3; no clear D. This CDR3 is 13 amino acids long. Trimming cost V 5 bases and J 0 bases, with 6 bases left between them. The germline gives CDR1 KGHSH, CDR2 LQKENI. CDR3 protein: CASSADSTDTQYF. The CDR3 nucleotides are TGTGCCAGCTCAGCGGACAGCACAGATACGCAGTATTTT.

This clonotype has ten or more counts. The J gene is TRBJ2-5, the V gene TRBV12-3 or TRBV12-4; D perhaps matches TRBD2 (6 bases). This CDR3 is built from 14 residues. Trimming pared 5 bases from V and 9 bases from J, leaving 19 bases between. CDR3 DNA sequence: TGTGCCAGCAGTCCCGGGACTTCCCCTGGGGCCCAGTACTTC. Its translation: CASSPGTSPGAQYF.

This clonotype has only a few counts. The chain couples TRBV20-1 to TRBJ2-7; 9 bases match TRBD1. The ends lost 5 bases at V and 5 bases at J; junction bases unmatched: 10. Germline V gene lookup returns CDR1 DFQATT and CDR2 SNEGSKA (reference sequence). The CDR3 length is 14 residues. This chain's CDR3 is CSADSGTGMDEQYF. The CDR3 nucleotides are TGCAGTGCTGACTCCGGGACAGGGATGGACGAGCAGTACTTC.

The chain links TRBV9 to TRBJ2-7; a possible D gene is TRBD2 (6 bases). Looked up from germline, CDR1 is SGDLS and CDR2 is YYNGEE. This CDR3 contains 15 residues. V was trimmed by 5 bases and J by 2 bases, leaving 17 bases between them. The CDR3 sequence is CASSRSYGGTYEQYF. In DNA, the CDR3 is TGTGCCAGCAGTCGCAGTTATGGGGGGACCTACGAGCAGTACTTC.

Ten or more counts support this clonotype. The chain employs TRBV10-3 and TRBJ2-5; 7 bases map to TRBD2. The CDR3 extends over 16 amino acids. CDR1 and CDR2 (germline): ENHRY, SYGVKD. Trimming took 2 bases from V and 3 from J; bases not matched to a gene: 9. CDR3 sequence reads: CAISEALTGGKETQYF. CDR3 sequence (DNA): TGTGCCATCAGTGAGGCGTTAACGGGAGGAAAAGAGACCCAGTACTTC.

This clonotype has a count of ten or more. The rearrangement joins TRBV29-1 to TRBJ2-1; no reliable D call. Deletions cut 5 bases from V and 7 bases from J, with 15 bases between. CDR3 length equals 13 residues. Germline values: CDR1 SQVTM, CDR2 ANQGSEA. CDR3 sequence (DNA): TGCAGCGTTACTCGTTCGTTGGGAAATGAGCAGTTCTTC. This translates into CSVTRSLGNEQFF.

This clonotype showed up many times. The chain joins TRBV27 to TRBJ2-5; TRBD1 aligns across 8 bases. In germline, CDR1 is MNHEY, CDR2 SMNVEV (reference sequence). J gave up 5 bases and V 3 bases, and 11 bases lay outside the gene matches. This CDR3 spans 16 amino acids. The CDR3 nucleotides read TGTGCCAGCAGTTTTATAGGGCAGGGGGCGCGGGAGACCCAGTACTTC. This translates into CASSFIGQGARETQYF.

This clonotype was seen repeatedly, ten times or more. As DNA, the CDR3 is TGTGCCAGCAGTTTAAGAGTGGCAGGTGGCAATCAGCCCCAGCATTTT. Translated: CASSLRVAGGNQPQHF. The J gene is TRBJ1-5, the V gene TRBV28, with no clear D. Trimming removed 2 bases from V and 2 bases from J, with 13 bases in between. The CDR3 runs 16 residues. CDR1 is MDHEN, CDR2 SYDVKM, per germline.

The table lists this clonotype with a few counts. V and J are TRBV27 and TRBJ2-1; D is unclear. The V gene's germline CDR1 is MNHEY and CDR2 SMNVEV (reference sequence). CDR3 length: 14 amino acids. Trimming removed 1 base at V and 8 bases at J, with 12 bases between. CDR3 in DNA: TGTGCCAGCAGTTTATTAGGCGGCCAGTATGAGCAGTTCTTC. Amino acids: CASSLLGGQYEQFF.

The rearrangement joins TRBV4-1 to TRBJ2-7; the D gene is possibly TRBD1 (6 bases). V was clipped by 1 base and J by 6 bases, with 10 bases between them. Germline CDR1 reads MGHRA; CDR2 reads YSYEKL. The CDR3 contains 13 residues. The CDR3 DNA reads TGCGCCAGCAGCCAAGTGGGGGCGAGCGAGCAGTACTTC. It specifies CASSQVGASEQYF.

The sample holds many counts of this clonotype. This rearrangement joins TRBV5-1 to TRBJ2-7; tentative D call: TRBD2 (6 bases). CDR1 and CDR2 (germline): SGHRS, YFSETQ. V lost 10 bases and J lost 3, with 17 bases in between. This CDR3 has 13 residues. The DNA for the CDR3 is TGCGCCTCACTCGGAGGGCCTAGCTACGAGCAGTACTTC. It codes for CASLGGPSYEQYF. The full variable domain, rest sourced from reference TRBV5-1 and TRBJ2-7, is KAGVTQTPRYLIKTRGQQVTLSCSPISGHRSVSWYQQTPGQGLQFLFEYFSETQRNKGNFPGRFSGRQFSNSRSEMNVSTLELGDSALYLCASLGGPSYEQYFGPGTRLTVT.

The CDR3 loop is CASSARGVHEQYF. DNA for the CDR3: TGTGCCAGCAGTGCGCGCGGGGTCCACGAGCAGTACTTC. The chain links TRBV25-1 to TRBJ2-7; a possible D gene is TRBD2 (6 bases). Germline CDR1 MGHDK, CDR2 SYGVNS. With 4 bases removed from V and 5 bases from J, the gap between germline ends came to 12 bases. The CDR3 is 13 residues long.

This clonotype was recorded at least ten times. V usage is TRBV6-5 and J usage is TRBJ1-5, with a possible D match to TRBD1 (6 bases). The CDR3 runs 17 residues. Germline V gene data show CDR1 as MNHEY and CDR2 as SVGAGI. Trimming cost V 0 bases and J 1 base, with 13 bases left between them. CDR3 sequence reads: CASSYSPAGASNQPQHF. CDR3 bases: TGTGCCAGCAGTTACTCTCCGGCAGGGGCCAGCAATCAGCCCCAGCATTTT.

This clonotype was observed many times. The chain has TRBV18 and TRBJ2-1; D possibly corresponds to TRBD1 (6 bases). Germline V gives CDR1 KGHSH, CDR2 LQKENI. V shed 3 bases and J shed 6 bases, with 9 bases lying between them. The CDR3 has 13 residues. Written as DNA, the CDR3 is TGTGCCAGCTCACCGACAGGATCCAATGAGCAGTTCTTC. As protein: CASSPTGSNEQFF.

This clonotype was found many times. The V gene is TRBV11-2, the J gene TRBJ2-1, with TRBD2 matching 11 bases. The trim removed 4 bases at V and 8 bases at J, leaving 10 bases unmatched. This CDR3 has 16 amino acids. Germline V gives CDR1 SGHAT, CDR2 FQNNGV. CDR3 nucleotide sequence: TGTGCCAGCAGCTCCACTAGCGGGAGCCCGTGGGATGAGCAGTTCTTC. Translation: CASSSTSGSPWDEQFF.

The V and J genes are TRBV7-8 and TRBJ1-4; 10 nucleotides align to TRBD1. The junction had 7 bases not matched to a gene; V was cut back by 1 base and J by 8 bases. CDR1 and CDR2 from the germline V gene are SGHVS and FQNEAQ. The CDR3 contains 16 residues. For the CDR3, the DNA is TGTGCCAGCAGCTTAGTCCCCGGACAGGGGGACGAAAAACTGTTTTTT. Protein sequence: CASSLVPGQGDEKLFF.

This clonotype occurred a few times. This sequence joins TRBV15 and TRBJ1-5; possibly TRBD1 for D (6 bases). Between the trimmed V and J ends, which lost 3 bases and 7 bases, there was a span of 10 bases. Germline V gene lookup returns CDR1 LNHNV and CDR2 YYDKDF (reference sequence). The CDR3 spans 13 residues. The CDR3 spells CATSSNRAQPQHF. CDR3 sequence (DNA): TGTGCCACCAGCAGCAACAGGGCCCAGCCCCAGCATTTT.

This clonotype was seen many times. The chain combines TRBV3-1 with TRBJ2-3; tentatively, D is TRBD1 (5 bases). The CDR3 spans 13 residues. The germline CDR1 and CDR2 sequences are LGHDT and YNNKEL (reference sequence). Trimming cost V 0 bases and J 10 bases, with 11 bases left between them. The chain's CDR3 is CASSQERGTAQYF. The CDR3 nucleotides are TGTGCCAGCAGCCAAGAAAGGGGAACAGCGCAGTATTTT.